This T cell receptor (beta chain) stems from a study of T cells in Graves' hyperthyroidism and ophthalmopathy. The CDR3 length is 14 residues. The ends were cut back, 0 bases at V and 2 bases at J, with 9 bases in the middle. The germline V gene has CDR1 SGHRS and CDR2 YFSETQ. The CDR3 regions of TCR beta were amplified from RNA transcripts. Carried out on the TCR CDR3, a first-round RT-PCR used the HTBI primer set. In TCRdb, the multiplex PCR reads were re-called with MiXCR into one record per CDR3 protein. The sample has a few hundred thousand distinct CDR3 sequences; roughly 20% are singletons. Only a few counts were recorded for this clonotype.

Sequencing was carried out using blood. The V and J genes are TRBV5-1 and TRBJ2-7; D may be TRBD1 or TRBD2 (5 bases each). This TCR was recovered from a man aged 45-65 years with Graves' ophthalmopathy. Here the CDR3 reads CASSLGGEPYEQYF. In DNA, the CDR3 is TGCGCCAGCAGCTTGGGAGGGGAACCCTACGAGCAGTACTTC. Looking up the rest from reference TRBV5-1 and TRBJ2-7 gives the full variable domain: KAGVTQTPRYLIKTRGQQVTLSCSPISGHRSVSWYQQTPGQGLQFLFEYFSETQRNKGNFPGRFSGRQFSNSRSEMNVSTLELGDSALYLCASSLGGEPYEQYFGPGTRLTVT.